This T cell receptor beta chain appears in the sequencing data of a study of tissue T cells after allogeneic stem cell transplantation. Study-level points and caveats: TCR repertoires tracked anatomic similarity, regardless of disease or transplant status.

With 5 bases removed from V and 7 bases from J, the gap between germline ends came to 15 bases. Looked up from germline, CDR1 is SNHLY and CDR2 is FYNGKV (reference sequence). The CDR3 runs to 13 residues. The time point here: mouse harvest day 7 after allogeneic transplant. Tail vein injection delivered 10^7 T-cell-depleted bone marrow cells and 10^6 splenic CD5+ T cells. This mouse GVHD model was MHC-mismatched B6 to BALB/c, profiled day 7 or 14. Survey-depth TCRbeta CDR3 sequencing reported V/J genes and productive frequencies. Data came from immunoSEQ multiplex PCR; TCRdb stores just in-frame clones and leaves some out. This sample has thousands of clones, with about 50% found just once. About this clone: The antigen is undetermined. The genes and germline here are from mouse. The CDR3 end falls 1 residue outside the read, so it is completed with the germline J gene.

This TCR was sampled from a female BALB/c mouse given C57BL/6 T cells with graft-versus-host disease after an allogeneic hematopoietic cell transplant. The specimen sequenced was gut tissue. This sequence joins TRBV3 and TRBJ2-7; the D gene could be TRBD1 or TRBD2 (5 bases each). CDR3 DNA (partial): TGTGCCAGCAGCCGACGTGGGGCCCGAGAACAGTAC. This codes for CASSRRGAREQY. The full CDR3 protein reads CASSRRGAREQYF.